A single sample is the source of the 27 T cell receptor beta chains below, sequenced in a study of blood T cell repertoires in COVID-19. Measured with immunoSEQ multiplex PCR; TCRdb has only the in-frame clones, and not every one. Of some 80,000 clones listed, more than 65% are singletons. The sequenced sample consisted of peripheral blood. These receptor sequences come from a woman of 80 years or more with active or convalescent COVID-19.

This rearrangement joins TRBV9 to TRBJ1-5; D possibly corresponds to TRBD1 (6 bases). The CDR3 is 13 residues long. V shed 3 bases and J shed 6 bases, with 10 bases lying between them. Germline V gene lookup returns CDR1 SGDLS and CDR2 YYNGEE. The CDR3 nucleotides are TGTGCCAGCAGCGGGGAGGGGGTTCAGCCCCAGCATTTT. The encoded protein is CASSGEGVQPQHF.

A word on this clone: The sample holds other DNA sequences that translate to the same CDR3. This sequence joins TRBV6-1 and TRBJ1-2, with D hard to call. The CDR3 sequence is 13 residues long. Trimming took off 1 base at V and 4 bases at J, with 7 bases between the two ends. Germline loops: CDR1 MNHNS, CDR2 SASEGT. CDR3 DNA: TGTGCCAGCAGTGAAGGTCTAGGCTATGGCTACACCTTC. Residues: CASSEGLGYGYTF.

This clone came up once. The DNA for the CDR3 is TGTGCCAGCAGTTCCCCGGACAGCCTTGCGTACACCTTC. It translates to CASSSPDSLAYTF. This sequence joins TRBV25-1 and TRBJ1-2; D perhaps matches TRBD1 (6 bases). The germline gives CDR1 MGHDK, CDR2 SYGVNS. Trimming shortened V by 5 bases and J by 11 bases, and 18 bases separated the two germline ends. CDR3 length: 13 amino acids.

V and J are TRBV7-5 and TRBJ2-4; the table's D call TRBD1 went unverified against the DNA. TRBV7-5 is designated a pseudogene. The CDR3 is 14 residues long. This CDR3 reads CARSFGQRENIQYF. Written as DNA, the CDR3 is TGTGCCAGAAGCTTCGGACAGCGAGAAAACATTCAGTACTTC.

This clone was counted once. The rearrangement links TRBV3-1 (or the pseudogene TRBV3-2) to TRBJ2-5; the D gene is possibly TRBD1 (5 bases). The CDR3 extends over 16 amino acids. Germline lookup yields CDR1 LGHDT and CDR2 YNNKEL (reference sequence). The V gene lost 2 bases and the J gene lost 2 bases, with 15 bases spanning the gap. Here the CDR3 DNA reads TGTGCCAGCAGCCAACGGACACTAACGTCACAAGAGACCCAGTACTTC. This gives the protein CASSQRTLTSQETQYF.

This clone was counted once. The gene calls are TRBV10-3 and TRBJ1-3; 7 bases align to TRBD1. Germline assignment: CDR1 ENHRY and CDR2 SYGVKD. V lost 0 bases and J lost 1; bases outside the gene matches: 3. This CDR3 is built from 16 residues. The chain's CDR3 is CAISESAGQSGNTIYF. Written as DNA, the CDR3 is TGTGCCATCAGTGAGTCGGCGGGACAGTCTGGAAACACCATATATTTT.

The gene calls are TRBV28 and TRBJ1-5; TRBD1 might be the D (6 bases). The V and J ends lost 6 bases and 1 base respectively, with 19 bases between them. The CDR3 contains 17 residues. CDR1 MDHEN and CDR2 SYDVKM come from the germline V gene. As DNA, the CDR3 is TGTGCCAGCAGCCCCGTTGGAGGGGGACTAAGCAATCAGCCCCAGCATTTT. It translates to CASSPVGGGLSNQPQHF.

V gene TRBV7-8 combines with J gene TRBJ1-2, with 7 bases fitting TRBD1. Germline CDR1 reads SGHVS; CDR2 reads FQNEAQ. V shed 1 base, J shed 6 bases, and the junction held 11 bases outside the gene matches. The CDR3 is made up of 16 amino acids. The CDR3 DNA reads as TGTGCCAGCAGCTTAGAGGATGGCAGGGGGGAAAATGGCTACACCTTC. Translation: CASSLEDGRGENGYTF.

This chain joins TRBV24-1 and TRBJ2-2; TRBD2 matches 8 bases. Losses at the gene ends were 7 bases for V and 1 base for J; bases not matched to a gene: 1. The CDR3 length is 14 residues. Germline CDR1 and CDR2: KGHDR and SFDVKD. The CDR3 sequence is CATRSGGNTGELFF. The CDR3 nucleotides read TGTGCCACCAGGAGCGGGGGGAACACCGGGGAGCTGTTTTTT.

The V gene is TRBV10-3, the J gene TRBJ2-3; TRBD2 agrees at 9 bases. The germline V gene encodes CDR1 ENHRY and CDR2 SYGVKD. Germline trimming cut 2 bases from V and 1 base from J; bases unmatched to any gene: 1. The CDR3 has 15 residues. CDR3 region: CAISESGGRTDTQYF. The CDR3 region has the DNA TGTGCCATCAGTGAGAGCGGGGGGCGCACAGATACGCAGTATTTT.

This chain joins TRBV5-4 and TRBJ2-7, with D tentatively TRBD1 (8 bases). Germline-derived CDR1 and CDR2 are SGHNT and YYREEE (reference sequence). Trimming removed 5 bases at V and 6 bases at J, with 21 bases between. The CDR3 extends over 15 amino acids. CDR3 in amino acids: CASSKLTGGVGEQYF. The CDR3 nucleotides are TGTGCCAGCAGTAAACTAACAGGGGGGGTCGGCGAGCAGTACTTC.

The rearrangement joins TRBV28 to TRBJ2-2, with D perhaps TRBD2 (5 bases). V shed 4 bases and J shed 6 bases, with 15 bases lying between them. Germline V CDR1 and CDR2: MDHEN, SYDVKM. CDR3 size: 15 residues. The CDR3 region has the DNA TGTGCCAGCAGTTCACCTGGCAGGCGGGCCGGGGAGCTGTTTTTT. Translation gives CASSSPGRRAGELFF.

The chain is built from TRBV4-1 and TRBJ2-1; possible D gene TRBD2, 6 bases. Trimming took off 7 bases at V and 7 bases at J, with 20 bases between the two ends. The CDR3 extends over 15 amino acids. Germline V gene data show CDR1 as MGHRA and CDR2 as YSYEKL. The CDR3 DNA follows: TGCGCCAGCACCCTTTTGGGGGGTATCGGAAATGAGCAGTTCTTC. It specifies CASTLLGGIGNEQFF.

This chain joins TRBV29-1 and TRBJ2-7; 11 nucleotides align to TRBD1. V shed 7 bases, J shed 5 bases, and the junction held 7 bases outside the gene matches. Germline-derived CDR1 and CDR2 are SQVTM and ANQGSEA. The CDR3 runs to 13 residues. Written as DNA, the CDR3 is TGCAGCGGTGTGGGGACAGGGGGACACGAGCAGTACTTC. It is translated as CSGVGTGGHEQYF.

The CDR3 protein is CATSDSFTSGGGETQYF. The CDR3 DNA follows: TGTGCCACCAGTGATTCCTTTACTAGCGGGGGAGGGGAGACCCAGTACTTC. The chain has TRBV24-1 and TRBJ2-5, with TRBD2 identical over 11 bases. From germline, CDR1 is KGHDR and CDR2 SFDVKD. This CDR3 region has 17 residues. The V segment lost 2 bases and the J segment 5 bases; nucleotides outside the gene matches: 9.

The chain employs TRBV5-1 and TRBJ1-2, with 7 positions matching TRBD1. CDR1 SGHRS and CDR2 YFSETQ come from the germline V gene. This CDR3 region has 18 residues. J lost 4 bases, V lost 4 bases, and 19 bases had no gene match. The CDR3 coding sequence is TGCGCCAGCAGCCCACACCAGGGGGTACTATACCCCGGCTATGGCTACACCTTC. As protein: CASSPHQGVLYPGYGYTF.

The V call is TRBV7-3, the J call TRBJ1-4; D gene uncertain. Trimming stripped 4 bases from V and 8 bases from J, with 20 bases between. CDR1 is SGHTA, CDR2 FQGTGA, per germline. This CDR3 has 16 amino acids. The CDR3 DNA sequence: TGTGCCAGCAGCTCTAGCACATCGCCCGGTCCGGAAAAACTGTTTTTT. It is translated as CASSSSTSPGPEKLFF.

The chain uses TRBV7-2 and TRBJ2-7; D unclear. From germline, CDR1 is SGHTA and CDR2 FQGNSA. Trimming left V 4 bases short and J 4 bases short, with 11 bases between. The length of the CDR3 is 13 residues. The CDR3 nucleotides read TGTGCCAGCAGCTCGACAAATTCTTACGAGCAGTACTTC. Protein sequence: CASSSTNSYEQYF.

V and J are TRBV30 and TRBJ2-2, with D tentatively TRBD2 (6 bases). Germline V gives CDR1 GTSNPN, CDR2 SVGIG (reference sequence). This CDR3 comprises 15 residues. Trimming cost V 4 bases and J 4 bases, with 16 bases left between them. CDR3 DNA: TGTGCCTGGATTCGGGGCGCAGCGGGCACCGGGGAGCTGTTTTTT. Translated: CAWIRGAAGTGELFF.

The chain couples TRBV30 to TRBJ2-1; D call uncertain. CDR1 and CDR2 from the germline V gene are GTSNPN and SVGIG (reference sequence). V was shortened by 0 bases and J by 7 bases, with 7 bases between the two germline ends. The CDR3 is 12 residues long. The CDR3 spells CAWSVMANEQFF. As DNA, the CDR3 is TGTGCCTGGAGTGTAATGGCAAATGAGCAGTTCTTC. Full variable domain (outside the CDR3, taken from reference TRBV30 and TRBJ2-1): SQTIHQWPATLVQPVGSPLSLECTVEGTSNPNLYWYRQAAGRGLQLLFYSVGIGQISSEVPQNLSASRPQDRQFILSSKKLLLSDSGFYLCAWSVMANEQFFGPGTRLTVL.

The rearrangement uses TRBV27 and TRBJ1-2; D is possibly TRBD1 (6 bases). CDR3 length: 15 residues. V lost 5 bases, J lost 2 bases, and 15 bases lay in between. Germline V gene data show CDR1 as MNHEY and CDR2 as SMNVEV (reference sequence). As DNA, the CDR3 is TGTGCCAGCAGTATTGACAGGATTTCGAACTATGGCTACACCTTC. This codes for CASSIDRISNYGYTF.

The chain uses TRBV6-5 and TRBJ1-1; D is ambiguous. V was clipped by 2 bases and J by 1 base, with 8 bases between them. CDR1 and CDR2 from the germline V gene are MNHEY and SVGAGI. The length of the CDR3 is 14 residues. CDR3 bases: TGTGCCAGCAGTTACGTAGTTGGGAACACTGAAGCTTTCTTT. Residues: CASSYVVGNTEAFF.

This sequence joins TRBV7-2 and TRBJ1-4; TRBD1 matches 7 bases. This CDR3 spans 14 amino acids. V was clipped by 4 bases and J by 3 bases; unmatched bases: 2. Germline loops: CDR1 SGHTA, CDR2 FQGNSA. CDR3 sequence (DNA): TGTGCCAGCAGCTCTGACAGGGCTAATGAAAAACTGTTTTTT. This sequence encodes CASSSDRANEKLFF. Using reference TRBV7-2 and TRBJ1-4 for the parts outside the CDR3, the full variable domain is GAGVSQSPSNKVTEKGKDVELRCDPISGHTALYWYRQSLGQGLEFLIYFQGNSAPDKSGLPSDRFSAERTGGSVSTLTIQRTQQEDSAVYLCASSSDRANEKLFFGSGTQLSVL.

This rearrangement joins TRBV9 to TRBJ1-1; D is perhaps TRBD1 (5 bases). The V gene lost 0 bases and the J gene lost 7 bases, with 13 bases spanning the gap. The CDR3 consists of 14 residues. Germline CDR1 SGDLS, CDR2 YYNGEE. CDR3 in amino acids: CASSVVDIRDEAFF. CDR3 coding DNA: TGTGCCAGCAGCGTAGTGGACATTCGAGATGAAGCTTTCTTT.

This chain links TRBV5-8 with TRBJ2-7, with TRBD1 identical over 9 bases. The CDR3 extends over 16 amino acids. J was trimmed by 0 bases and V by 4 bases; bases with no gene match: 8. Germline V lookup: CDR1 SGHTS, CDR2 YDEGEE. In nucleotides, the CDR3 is TGTGCCAGCAGCAAGAGGACAGGGGCAAGCTCCTACGAGCAGTACTTC. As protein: CASSKRTGASSYEQYF.

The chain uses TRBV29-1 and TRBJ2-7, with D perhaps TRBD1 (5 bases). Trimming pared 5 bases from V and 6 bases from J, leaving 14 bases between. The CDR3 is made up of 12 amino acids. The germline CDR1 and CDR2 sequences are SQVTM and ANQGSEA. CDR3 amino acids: CSVNTGRREQYF. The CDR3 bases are TGCAGCGTTAATACAGGAAGGCGCGAGCAGTACTTC.

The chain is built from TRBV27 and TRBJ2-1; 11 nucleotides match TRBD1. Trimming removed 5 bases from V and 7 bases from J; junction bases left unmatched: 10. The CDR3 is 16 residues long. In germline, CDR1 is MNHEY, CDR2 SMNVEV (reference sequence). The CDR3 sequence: CASSAAGQGVTNEQFF. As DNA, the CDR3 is TGTGCCAGCAGTGCCGCGGGACAGGGGGTTACAAATGAGCAGTTCTTC.